This TCR beta chain emerged from a study of shared clonotypes between healthy human individuals. Each unsorted PBMC replicate got 300 ng genomic DNA, roughly 30,000 genomes. The repertoire was sequenced with immunoSEQ multiplex PCR; TCRdb's copy has only in-frame clones and lacks some. The sample lists 450,000 to 500,000 clones, 81% occurring once. The study enrolled healthy HIV-negative adults without recent acute infections or vaccinations as donors. The donors were all Caucasian adults (living in Nashville, Tennessee). Some 100 million PBMCs per unsorted sample were used for genomic DNA. V lost 7 bases, J lost 4 bases, and 8 bases stayed unmatched. Germline assignment: CDR1 LNHDA and CDR2 SQIVND (reference sequence). The CDR3 has 15 residues.

The sample was PBMCs. The J gene is TRBJ2-2, the V gene TRBV19; 8 bases align to TRBD2. The receptor comes from a woman in her forties in good health. Some clones in this sample may be carry-over from other donors' samples. CDR3 protein: CASTKAGDRTGELFF. DNA of the CDR3: TGTGCCAGTACCAAAGCGGGAGACCGCACCGGGGAGCTGTTTTTT. Filled out from reference TRBV19 and TRBJ2-2, the complete variable domain reads DGGITQSPKYLFRKEGQNVTLSCEQNLNHDAMYWYRQDPGQGLRLIYYSQIVNDFQKGDIAEGYSVSREKKESFPLTVTSAQKNPTAFYLCASTKAGDRTGELFFGEGSRLTVL.